A single sample is the source of the 20 T cell receptor beta chains below, sequenced in a study of cytomegalovirus exposure and HLA in healthy donors. The PCR contained 60 Vbeta and 13 Jbeta primers. TCRdb's table, derived via immunoSEQ multiplex PCR, lists solely in-frame clones and lacks some. The table shows 60,000 to 75,000 clones, with 73% occurring only once. Sequencing used PBMCs. Receptors were obtained from a man in his forties or fifties in good health and CMV-seronegative.

The V and J genes are TRBV5-6 and TRBJ1-3, with D perhaps TRBD1 (5 bases). The CDR3 runs to 15 residues. Trimming took 4 bases from V and 5 from J, leaving 16 bases between them. In germline, CDR1 is SGHDT, CDR2 YYEEEE. CDR3 in amino acids: CASSPWGTARNTIYF. The CDR3 coding sequence is TGTGCCAGCAGCCCCTGGGGCACCGCCCGAAACACCATATATTTT.

The CDR3 sequence is CASSGQGAGYGYTF. As DNA, the CDR3 is TGTGCCAGCAGTGGACAGGGGGCAGGCTATGGCTACACCTTC. This chain links TRBV2 with TRBJ1-2; 10 bases are a match to TRBD1. V was clipped by 4 bases and J by 4 bases; unmatched bases: 3. Germline-derived CDR1 and CDR2 are SNHLY and FYNNEI. CDR3 length: 14 amino acids.

This clone was recorded once. The rearrangement uses TRBV30 and TRBJ2-1, with TRBD2 matching over 9 bases. The CDR3 sequence is 15 residues long. Germline V gene data show CDR1 as GTSNPN and CDR2 as SVGIG (reference sequence). Germline trimming cut 5 bases from V and 2 bases from J; bases unmatched to any gene: 7. CDR3 residues: CAWRRGGGAYNEQFF. The CDR3 coding sequence is TGTGCCTGGCGGAGAGGCGGGGGGGCCTACAATGAGCAGTTCTTC.

V gene TRBV10-3 combines with J gene TRBJ2-1, with 8 bases that match TRBD2. Germline V gene data show CDR1 as ENHRY and CDR2 as SYGVKD. The V and J ends lost 6 bases and 8 bases, in that order; junction bases with no gene match: 12. The CDR3 is 15 residues long. CDR3 residues: CAIRRLAQFFHEQFF. The DNA for the CDR3 is TGTGCCATCAGGAGACTAGCGCAATTTTTCCATGAGCAGTTCTTC.

This chain uses TRBV11-2 with TRBJ2-3; 11 nucleotides line up with TRBD2. Germline trimming cut 6 bases from V and 3 bases from J; bases unmatched to any gene: 11. The germline V gene has CDR1 SGHAT and CDR2 FQNNGV. The CDR3 runs to 17 residues. The CDR3 DNA is TGTGCCAGCAGGCGGGGGGGACTAGCGGCGGATACAGATACGCAGTATTTT. This sequence encodes CASRRGGLAADTDTQYF.

The chain links TRBV7-6 to TRBJ2-6; D is uncertain. The CDR3 loop spans 15 amino acids. Trimming took 0 bases from V and 4 from J, leaving 7 bases between them. Germline V CDR1 and CDR2: SGHVS, FNYEAQ. The chain's CDR3 is CASSLASPGANVLTF. The DNA of the CDR3 is TGTGCCAGCAGCTTAGCCTCCCCCGGGGCCAACGTCCTGACTTTC. Using reference TRBV7-6 and TRBJ2-6 for the parts outside the CDR3, the full variable domain is GAGVSQSPRYKVTKRGQDVALRCDPISGHVSLYWYRQALGQGPEFLTYFNYEAQQDKSGLPNDRFSAERPEGSISTLTIQRTEQRDSAMYRCASSLASPGANVLTFGAGSRLTVL.

The chain couples TRBV5-5 to TRBJ2-1, with 9 bases aligning to TRBD1. The CDR3 extends over 18 amino acids. After removal of 3 bases from V and 6 bases from J, the junction contained 16 bases not matched to a gene. Germline-derived CDR1 and CDR2 are SGHKS and YYEKEE (reference sequence). This chain's CDR3 is CASSSIFRDRVVPNEQFF. The CDR3 coding sequence is TGTGCCAGCAGCTCAATCTTCCGGGACAGGGTGGTACCCAATGAGCAGTTCTTC.

The chain carries TRBV5-1 and TRBJ1-2; 7 bases map to TRBD1. J lost 6 bases, V lost 4 bases, and 12 bases had no gene match. Germline lookup yields CDR1 SGHRS and CDR2 YFSETQ. There are 15 residues in the CDR3. This CDR3 is CASSPVGQDAHGYTF. CDR3 in DNA: TGCGCCAGCAGCCCCGTAGGACAGGATGCCCATGGCTACACCTTC.

For the CDR3, the DNA is TGTGCCATCAGTGACCTAGCGGGGGGTCAAGAGACCCAGTACTTC. Its protein product is CAISDLAGGQETQYF. The gene calls are TRBV10-3 and TRBJ2-5; 11 nucleotides agree with TRBD2. This CDR3 comprises 15 residues. The germline CDR1 and CDR2 sequences are ENHRY and SYGVKD. V shed 3 bases, J shed 2 bases, and the junction held 2 bases outside the gene matches.

V is TRBV7-6 and J is TRBJ2-7, with 11 bases fitting TRBD2. Per the germline V gene, CDR1 is SGHVS and CDR2 is FNYEAQ. The CDR3 consists of 16 residues. Unmatched junction bases numbered 7, after V lost 0 bases and J lost 6 bases. The CDR3 here is CASSLAEPSGGFEQYF. DNA of the CDR3: TGTGCCAGCAGCTTAGCGGAACCTAGCGGGGGGTTCGAGCAGTACTTC.

In this sample, this clone turned up a few times. The chain joins TRBV7-3 to TRBJ1-4; D is ambiguous. The V end was cut by 4 bases, the J end by 7 bases, with 16 bases between. Germline CDR1 and CDR2: SGHTA and FQGTGA. The CDR3 extends over 15 amino acids. For the CDR3, the DNA is TGTGCCAGCAGCTCCTCCGGGAAACCGGGTGAAAAACTGTTTTTT. It yields the protein CASSSSGKPGEKLFF.

This clone was counted only a few times. The CDR3 DNA sequence: TGTGCCAGCAGCGTAGGCCTAAGACGACAGGGGGCCGGAGAGACCCAGTACTTC. Protein product: CASSVGLRRQGAGETQYF. The chain employs TRBV9 and TRBJ2-5; 10 bases are a match to TRBD1. V shed 0 bases and J 4 bases; nucleotides not matched to a gene: 12. This CDR3 has 18 amino acids. Per the germline V gene, CDR1 is SGDLS and CDR2 is YYNGEE. The variable domain in full, completed from reference TRBV9 and TRBJ2-5, reads DSGVTQTPKHLITATGQRVTLRCSPRSGDLSVYWYQQSLDQGLQFLIQYYNGEERAKGNILERFSAQQFPDLHSELNLSSLELGDSALYFCASSVGLRRQGAGETQYFGPGTRLLVL.

This clone has more than one count but fewer than ten. The rearrangement joins TRBV6-5 to TRBJ2-1, with 12 bases fitting TRBD2. This CDR3 has 16 residues. CDR1 is MNHEY and CDR2 is SVGAGI in the germline V gene. V dropped 1 base and J dropped 5; count of bases not matched to a gene: 3. The CDR3 loop reads CASSYLGLAGHNEQFF. For the CDR3, the DNA is TGTGCCAGCAGTTACTTAGGACTAGCGGGGCACAATGAGCAGTTCTTC.

The V gene is TRBV2, the J gene TRBJ1-2, with 8 bases fitting TRBD1. The junction had 9 bases not matched to a gene; V was cut back by 6 bases and J by 0 bases. Germline CDR1 reads SNHLY; CDR2 reads FYNNEI. The CDR3 covers 16 residues. CDR3 amino acids: CASRGQQGVANYGYTF. In nucleotides, the CDR3 is TGTGCCAGCAGAGGACAACAGGGGGTAGCTAACTATGGCTACACCTTC.

The gene calls are TRBV5-4 and TRBJ2-7, with 7 bases matching TRBD1. With V trimmed by 4 bases and J by 2 bases, 9 bases remained unmatched. Germline assignment: CDR1 SGHNT and CDR2 YYREEE (reference sequence). The CDR3 runs to 15 residues. Here the CDR3 DNA reads TGTGCCAGCAGCAGTCCCGGGACAGCAACCTACGAGCAGTACTTC. This sequence encodes CASSSPGTATYEQYF.

The chain employs TRBV15 and TRBJ1-2; unclear D gene. The CDR3 sequence is 16 residues long. Germline values: CDR1 LNHNV, CDR2 YYDKDF (reference sequence). V was cut by 0 bases and J by 0 bases, with 11 bases left in between. CDR3 in amino acids: CATSRDYKSANYGYTF. The CDR3 coding sequence is TGTGCCACCAGCAGAGATTACAAGTCAGCTAACTATGGCTACACCTTC.

The V call is TRBV4-1, the J call TRBJ2-1; 7 bases align to TRBD2. V gave up 0 bases and J gave up 7 bases; unmatched junction bases: 12. Germline V gene data show CDR1 as MGHRA and CDR2 as YSYEKL. The CDR3 is made up of 17 amino acids. The CDR3: CASSQDIGGRWGNEQFF. The CDR3 DNA reads as TGCGCCAGCAGCCAAGATATCGGGGGGAGATGGGGGAATGAGCAGTTCTTC.

This rearrangement joins TRBV27 to TRBJ1-5, with 9 positions matching TRBD1. Germline lookup yields CDR1 MNHEY and CDR2 SMNVEV (reference sequence). Losses at the gene ends were 6 bases for V and 5 bases for J; bases not matched to a gene: 8. There are 15 residues in the CDR3. The DNA for the CDR3 is TGTGCCAGCAGCATGACAGGGGGGAGTGATCAGCCCCAGCATTTT. Translated, it gives CASSMTGGSDQPQHF.

The rearrangement links TRBV27 to TRBJ1-1, with a possible D match to TRBD1 (5 bases). Trimming removed 6 bases at V and 6 bases at J, with 17 bases between. CDR3 length: 14 amino acids. Germline V gives CDR1 MNHEY, CDR2 SMNVEV (reference sequence). CDR3 nucleotide sequence: TGTGCCAGCAGGCTCGGGCGGCCGGGGGCTGAAGCTTTCTTT. Its protein product is CASRLGRPGAEAFF.

The chain is built from TRBV5-1 and TRBJ1-1; 8 bases line up with TRBD1. The junction had 4 bases not matched to a gene; V was cut back by 6 bases and J by 0 bases. The CDR3 is 14 amino acids. In germline, CDR1 is SGHRS, CDR2 YFSETQ. The chain's CDR3 is CASTGTGLNTEAFF. Written as DNA, the CDR3 is TGCGCCAGCACCGGGACAGGTCTGAACACTGAAGCTTTCTTT.